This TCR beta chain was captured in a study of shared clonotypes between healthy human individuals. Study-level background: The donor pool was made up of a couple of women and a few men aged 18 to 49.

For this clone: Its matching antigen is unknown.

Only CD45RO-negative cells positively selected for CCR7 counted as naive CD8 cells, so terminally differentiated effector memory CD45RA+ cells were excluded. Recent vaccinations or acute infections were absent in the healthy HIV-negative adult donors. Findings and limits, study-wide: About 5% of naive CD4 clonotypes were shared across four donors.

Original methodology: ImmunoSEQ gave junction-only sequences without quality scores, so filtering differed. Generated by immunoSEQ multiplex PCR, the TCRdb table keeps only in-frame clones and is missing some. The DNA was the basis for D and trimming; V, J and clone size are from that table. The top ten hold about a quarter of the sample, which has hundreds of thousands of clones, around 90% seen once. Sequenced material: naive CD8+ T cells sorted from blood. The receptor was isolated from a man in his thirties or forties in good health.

The CDR3 sequence: CASSLATGGPYEQYF. The CDR3 DNA reads TGTGCCAGCAGCCTGGCGACAGGGGGCCCCTACGAGCAGTACTTC. This rearrangement joins TRBV7-9 to TRBJ2-7, with 10 bases matching TRBD1. The CDR3 is 15 residues long. V lost 5 bases and J lost 2; bases outside the gene matches: 6. Germline CDR1 reads SEHNR; CDR2 reads FQNEAQ (reference sequence).